The present T cell receptor beta chain was sequenced within a study of shared clonotypes between healthy human individuals. In the study overall: Each donor contributed plates that comprised three CD4 naive, three CD4 memory, two CD8 naive and one CD8 memory.

Original methodology: Junction-only immunoSEQ sequences carried no quality scores, so filtering differed. TCRdb keeps only in-frame clones here, not all; method: immunoSEQ multiplex PCR. V and J calls and clone size are as listed in that table; D and trimming were resolved from the DNA. Of millions of clones in the sample, 85% to 95% were seen once. The V and J ends lost 0 bases and 4 bases respectively, with 7 bases between them. There are 13 residues in the CDR3. Per the germline V gene, CDR1 is SGHTA and CDR2 is FQGTGA. Note on this clone: Its antigen is unidentified.

Overall study results and limits: Among donors, sharing of clonotypes was expected to be affected by sequencing depth.

The rearrangement links TRBV7-3 to TRBJ2-7; D could derive from TRBD1 or TRBD2 (5 bases each). Sequenced material: naive CD4+ T cells sorted from blood. Subset in this sample: CD45RA+ positively selected. The sequence was obtained from a man younger than 35 in good health. CDR3 in amino acids: CASSLTGVYEQYF. For the CDR3, the DNA is TGTGCCAGCAGCTTAACGGGGGTTTACGAGCAGTACTTC. Based on the CDR3 plus reference TRBV7-3 and TRBJ2-7, the full variable domain is GAGVSQTPSNKVTEKGKYVELRCDPISGHTALYWYRQSLGQGPEFLIYFQGTGAADDSGLPNDRFFAVRPEGSVSTLKIQRTERGDSAVYLCASSLTGVYEQYFGPGTRLTVT.